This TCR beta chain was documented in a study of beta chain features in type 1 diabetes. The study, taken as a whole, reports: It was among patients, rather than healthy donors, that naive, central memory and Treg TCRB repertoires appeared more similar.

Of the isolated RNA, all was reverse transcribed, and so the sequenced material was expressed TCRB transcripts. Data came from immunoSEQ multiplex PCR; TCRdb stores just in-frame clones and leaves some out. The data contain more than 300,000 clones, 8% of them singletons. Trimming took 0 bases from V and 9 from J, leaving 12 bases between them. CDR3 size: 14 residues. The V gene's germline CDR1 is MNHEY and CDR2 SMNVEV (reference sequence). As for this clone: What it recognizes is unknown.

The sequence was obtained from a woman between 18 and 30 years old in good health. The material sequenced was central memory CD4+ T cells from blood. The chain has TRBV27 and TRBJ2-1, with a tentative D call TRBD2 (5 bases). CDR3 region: CASSLSPVAGEQFF. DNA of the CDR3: TGTGCCAGCAGTTTATCGCCAGTTGCGGGTGAGCAGTTCTTC.